The rows below give T cell receptor beta chains drawn from one sample of a study of blood T cell repertoires in COVID-19. Some clones are missing from TCRdb's copy, which holds only in-frame ones; the method was immunoSEQ multiplex PCR. The sample includes 30,000 to 35,000 clones, 83% of them seen just once. Material: peripheral blood. These TCRs come from a middle-aged man with acute or convalescent COVID-19. CDR3s leave out the opening cysteine and the closing phenylalanine or tryptophan.

v_call cdr3_aa
TRBV12-3/TRBV12-4 ASDGHTNYGYT
TRBV5-1 ASSLVGTEPDRDTQY
TRBV7-8 ASRRTGTASEKLF
TRBV28 ASSSSPLNYGYT
TRBV6-4 ASSADRDTEAF
TRBV3-1/TRBV3-2 ASSQGRELYREQY
TRBV19 ASSMTGENEKLF
TRBV28 ASTSQGGTNEKLF
TRBV19 ASSLQGAPTEAF
TRBV4-1 ASSPYAGNNQPQH
TRBV10-2 ASSSQTGLQETQY
TRBV3-1/TRBV3-2 ASSQGTGGDTQY
TRBV5-5 ASSLVLAGGLNEQF
TRBV7-9 ASSLLTAYEQY
TRBV28 ASSTLGQTGTDTQY
TRBV11-2 ASSRTSGVLGQY
TRBV19 ASSPSRGEKLF
TRBV27 ASSPLALTGELF
TRBV27 ASSLSLVTGTYGYT
TRBV21-1 ASIPVSSGDREPQETQY
TRBV6-5 ASTSRRAGDQPQH
TRBV3-1/TRBV3-2 ASSQGQGEFYGYT
TRBV4-2 ASSQEPTGTFRGYT
TRBV4-1 ASSLVEGGAF
TRBV24-1 ASAAAGYTEAF
TRBV12-3/TRBV12-4 AVKRQGDGEQY
TRBV10-1 ASSPGGATEAF
TRBV5-4 ASSLAGVAGELF
TRBV19 ASRGTGGYYGYT
TRBV2 AWSMGLATGHEQF
TRBV7-6 ASSSGDSLGETQY
TRBV28 ASSFVASGSYEQY
TRBV7-9 ASSFGTGTGEPQH
TRBV27 ASSLRGAKNIQY
TRBV6-5 ASRVDRGMNTEAF
TRBV7-6 ASSLGDRVNQPQH
TRBV10-3 AISPNPDRAGNTIY
TRBV30 ASDRGLGNIQY
TRBV10-1 ASSRDREAGYT
TRBV7-6 ASSLGGGNQPQH
TRBV28 ASSPLSGTGPISYEQY
TRBV28 ASSLQGAGTQY
TRBV18 ASSPQPPGQGISHGYT
TRBV28 ASSLTREGYNEQF
TRBV6-4 ASSDGSGGADTQY
TRBV5-6 ASSGLQGIRKTF
TRBV19 ASSITGGLNGYT
TRBV14 ASSRSGQGLKRSYEQY
TRBV7-9 ASSLALGEDSPLH